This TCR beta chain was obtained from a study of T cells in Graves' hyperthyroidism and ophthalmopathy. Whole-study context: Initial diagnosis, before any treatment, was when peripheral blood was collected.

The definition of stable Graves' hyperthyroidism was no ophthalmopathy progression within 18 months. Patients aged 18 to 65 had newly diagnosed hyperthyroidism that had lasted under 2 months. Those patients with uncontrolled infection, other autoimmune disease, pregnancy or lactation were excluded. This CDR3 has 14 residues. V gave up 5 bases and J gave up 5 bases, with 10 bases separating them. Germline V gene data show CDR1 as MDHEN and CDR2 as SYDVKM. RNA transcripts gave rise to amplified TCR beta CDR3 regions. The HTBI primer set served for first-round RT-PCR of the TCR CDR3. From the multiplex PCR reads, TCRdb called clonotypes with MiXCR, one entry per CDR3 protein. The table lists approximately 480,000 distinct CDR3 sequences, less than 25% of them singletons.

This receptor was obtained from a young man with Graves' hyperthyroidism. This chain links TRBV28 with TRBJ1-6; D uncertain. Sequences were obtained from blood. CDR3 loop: CASSAGDDNSPLHF. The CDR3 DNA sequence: TGTGCCAGCAGTGCCGGGGATGATAATTCACCCCTCCACTTT.